The 26 T cell receptor beta chains below all came from one sample that was sequenced in a study of T cells in Graves' hyperthyroidism and ophthalmopathy (dated by TCRdb to between 2018 and 2021). Libraries were built with multiplex PCR. TCRdb records Illumina HiSeq 2000 as the sequencer. Amplification of TCR beta CDR3 regions was carried out from RNA transcripts. For the first round of RT-PCR on the TCR CDR3, the HTBI primer set was used together with the Qiagen OneStep RT-PCR kit. The public reads were reanalyzed by TCRdb: fastp trimming at Q25, MiXCR alignment, in-frame beta chains only. Merged by CDR3 protein, the rows form single entries marked with the most common genes and DNA. The sample table shows about 420,000 distinct CDR3 sequences, and approximately 14% are seen once. 5% to 6% of the sample goes to the ten largest clones. The specimen was blood. These receptors originate from a woman aged 18-30 years with Graves' hyperthyroidism.

This clonotype appeared many times. CDR3 DNA: TGCGCCAGCAGCCCGGGACGGAACCCGTACAATGAGCAGTTCTTC. The encoded protein is CASSPGRNPYNEQFF. The chain carries TRBV5-1 and TRBJ2-1, with D perhaps being TRBD1 or TRBD2 (5 bases each). Germline V gene sequence: CDR1 SGHRS, CDR2 YFSETQ. V was clipped by 4 bases and J by 4 bases, with 15 bases between them. The CDR3 runs 15 residues. The variable domain in full, completed from reference TRBV5-1 and TRBJ2-1, reads KAGVTQTPRYLIKTRGQQVTLSCSPISGHRSVSWYQQTPGQGLQFLFEYFSETQRNKGNFPGRFSGRQFSNSRSEMNVSTLELGDSALYLCASSPGRNPYNEQFFGPGTRLTVL.

This clonotype was detected many times. The chain carries TRBV28 and TRBJ1-1, with D unresolved. Per the germline V gene, CDR1 is MDHEN and CDR2 is SYDVKM. The CDR3 runs 14 residues. Trimming stripped 2 bases from V and 0 bases from J, with 7 bases between. The CDR3 region is CASSLPILNTEAFF. The CDR3 bases are TGTGCCAGCAGTTTACCGATACTGAACACTGAAGCTTTCTTT.

The sample holds many counts of this clonotype. The chain couples TRBV28 to TRBJ2-3; TRBD2 aligns across 9 bases. Trimming cost V 5 bases and J 3 bases; bases outside gene matches: 15. There are 18 residues in the CDR3. In germline, CDR1 is MDHEN, CDR2 SYDVKM. As DNA, the CDR3 is TGTGCCAGCAGTCCCCTAGGGGGCGGTAGCGGGAGAACAGATACGCAGTATTTT. Its protein is CASSPLGGGSGRTDTQYF.

This clonotype was detected only a few times. The chain employs TRBV5-4 and TRBJ2-3; the match to TRBD2 covers 14 bases. Germline values: CDR1 SGHNT, CDR2 YYREEE (reference sequence). Trimming took 4 bases from V and 2 from J; bases not matched to a gene: 6. The CDR3 is 17 amino acids. The CDR3 sequence is CASSLPTSGRATDTQYF. CDR3 DNA: TGTGCCAGCAGCCTACCGACTAGCGGGAGGGCCACAGATACGCAGTATTTT.

This clonotype was observed many times. V gene TRBV27 combines with J gene TRBJ2-7; D unresolved. The CDR3 consists of 13 residues. Trimming cost V 5 bases and J 0 bases, with 8 bases left between them. From germline, CDR1 is MNHEY and CDR2 SMNVEV (reference sequence). CDR3 nucleotides: TGTGCCAGCAGTAATAGGAGCTCCTACGAGCAGTACTTC. Its protein product is CASSNRSSYEQYF.

At least ten counts were recorded for this clonotype. The rearrangement uses TRBV7-9 and TRBJ2-1; D uncertain. V dropped 5 bases and J dropped 0 bases, with 14 bases sitting between them. CDR3 length: 16 residues. CDR1 is SEHNR and CDR2 is FQNEAQ in the germline V gene (reference sequence). In nucleotides, the CDR3 is TGTGCCAGCAGCACAACGATGTTTAGCTCCTACAATGAGCAGTTCTTC. It yields the protein CASSTTMFSSYNEQFF.

This clonotype was seen more than once but under ten times. The gene calls are TRBV5-1 and TRBJ2-7; the match to TRBD1 covers 11 bases. J lost 4 bases, V lost 4 bases, and 7 bases had no gene match. This CDR3 is built from 15 residues. Germline CDR1 reads SGHRS; CDR2 reads YFSETQ. CDR3 bases: TGCGCCAGCAGCATCGGACAGGGGGCCATGTACGAGCAGTACTTC. As protein: CASSIGQGAMYEQYF.

The rearrangement uses TRBV3-1 and TRBJ2-1; D gene ambiguous. Looked up from germline, CDR1 is LGHDT and CDR2 is YNNKEL (reference sequence). Trimming removed 4 bases at V and 6 bases at J, with 16 bases between. The CDR3 has 15 amino acids. The CDR3 sequence is CASSRASSLLNEQFF. The CDR3, as DNA: TGTGCCAGCAGCCGAGCCAGCTCACTCCTCAATGAGCAGTTCTTC.

This clonotype showed up just a few times. The rearrangement links TRBV13 to TRBJ2-1; the D call may be TRBD1 or TRBD2 (5 bases each). There are 15 residues in the CDR3. Germline CDR1 and CDR2: PRHDT and FYEKMQ (reference sequence). The germline V and J ends were trimmed by 3 bases and 3 bases, with 12 bases remaining between them. As DNA, the CDR3 is TGTGCCAGCAGCTTGGGGGACCGGTACTACAATGAGCAGTTCTTC. Protein: CASSLGDRYYNEQFF.

The sample holds a few counts of this clonotype. The chain has TRBV5-4 and TRBJ1-3; 8 nucleotides agree with TRBD1. There are 15 residues in the CDR3. V lost 4 bases and J lost 1; bases outside the gene matches: 4. From germline, CDR1 is SGHNT and CDR2 YYREEE (reference sequence). The CDR3 spells CASSVDRVSGNTIYF. As DNA, the CDR3 is TGTGCCAGCAGCGTGGACAGGGTTTCTGGAAACACCATATATTTT.

The chain links TRBV20-1 to TRBJ2-7; a possible D gene is TRBD1 (6 bases). The germline V gene has CDR1 DFQATT and CDR2 SNEGSKA (reference sequence). The germline V and J ends were trimmed by 6 bases and 2 bases, with 17 bases remaining between them. The CDR3 has 14 amino acids. Here the CDR3 reads CSASPTDRAYEQYF. The CDR3 bases are TGCAGTGCAAGCCCTACGGACAGAGCCTACGAGCAGTACTTC.

This chain connects TRBV20-1 to TRBJ2-3; D is unresolved. The germline V and J ends were trimmed by 5 bases and 0 bases, with 12 bases remaining between them. Germline CDR1 and CDR2: DFQATT and SNEGSKA (reference sequence). The CDR3 consists of 14 residues. The CDR3 DNA reads TGCAGTGCTCCGGAACAGACCAGCACAGATACGCAGTATTTT. Protein product: CSAPEQTSTDTQYF.

This clonotype was seen ten or more times. This chain connects TRBV20-1 to TRBJ2-2; D possibly corresponds to TRBD1 (6 bases). This CDR3 spans 13 amino acids. Germline CDR1 and CDR2: DFQATT and SNEGSKA (reference sequence). V lost 6 bases to trimming and J lost 1 base, with 9 bases between them. The CDR3 bases are TGCAGTGCCCTGGGACAGAACACCGGGGAGCTGTTTTTT. Encoded protein: CSALGQNTGELFF.

The rearrangement joins TRBV28 to TRBJ1-4, with 7 bases matching TRBD1. The CDR3 runs 13 residues. Trimming took 11 bases from V and 8 from J; bases not matched to a gene: 11. Germline V gene lookup returns CDR1 MDHEN and CDR2 SYDVKM. This CDR3 is CAGTGAPGEKLFF. The DNA for the CDR3 is TGTGCCGGAACAGGGGCGCCGGGGGAAAAACTGTTTTTT.

This clonotype was seen many times. V is TRBV6-1 and J is TRBJ1-2; no clear D gene. The CDR3 is 17 residues long. Germline V gene lookup returns CDR1 MNHNS and CDR2 SASEGT. The V end lost 8 bases, the J end lost 2 bases, and 24 bases lay between the germline ends. CDR3 amino acids: CASHIPHPDSVNYGYTF. CDR3 DNA: TGTGCCAGCCATATTCCCCACCCGGACTCGGTGAACTATGGCTACACCTTC.

This clonotype has a count of ten or more. The chain combines TRBV20-1 with TRBJ1-1; D not resolved. The CDR3 contains 13 residues. V was pared by 5 bases and J by 1 base, with 11 bases between. Germline-derived CDR1 and CDR2 are DFQATT and SNEGSKA (reference sequence). The CDR3 sequence: CSAPPDGNTEAFF. CDR3 nucleotide sequence: TGCAGTGCTCCCCCGGACGGGAACACTGAAGCTTTCTTT.

The chain combines TRBV5-1 with TRBJ1-2; D is perhaps TRBD1 (6 bases). Germline-derived CDR1 and CDR2 are SGHRS and YFSETQ. V gave up 1 base and J gave up 2 bases, with 9 bases separating them. The CDR3 consists of 14 residues. The CDR3 reads CASSLTGLNYGYTF. The CDR3 DNA sequence: TGCGCCAGCAGCTTGACAGGGTTGAACTATGGCTACACCTTC.

In this sample, this clonotype turned up a few times. CDR3 amino acids: CASSLAGQSTRYEQYF. The DNA of the CDR3 is TGTGCCAGCAGCTTAGCCGGGCAGTCGACCCGCTACGAGCAGTACTTC. This rearrangement joins TRBV7-2 to TRBJ2-7; no clear D. Looked up from germline, CDR1 is SGHTA and CDR2 is FQGNSA. This CDR3 is built from 16 residues. With 0 bases removed from V and 3 bases from J, the gap between germline ends came to 15 bases.

As regards this clonotype: A much larger clone differs from this one at a single base, so this may be a read error. This chain connects TRBV28 to TRBJ2-4; 7 bases align to TRBD2. V was pared by 5 bases and J by 1 base, with 14 bases of the junction left unmatched. This CDR3 has 18 residues. Germline V gives CDR1 MDHEN, CDR2 SYDVKM. The CDR3 spells CASSPLRLADMAKNIQYF. The DNA of the CDR3 is TGTGCCAGCAGTCCGCTACGGCTAGCGGATATGGCCAAAAACATTCAGTACTTC.

The genes are TRBV7-6 and TRBJ1-4; the D gene is possibly TRBD1 (6 bases). CDR3 size: 15 residues. CDR1 and CDR2 (germline): SGHVS, FNYEAQ. V was cut by 1 base and J by 6 bases, with 12 bases left in between. CDR3 sequence reads: CASSLEWGQDEKLFF. In DNA form, the CDR3 reads TGTGCCAGCAGCTTAGAGTGGGGGCAGGATGAAAAACTGTTTTTT.

This clonotype was recorded at least ten times. The V and J genes are TRBV11-2 and TRBJ2-5; D gene ambiguous. The V end lost 5 bases, the J end lost 4 bases, and 14 bases lay between the germline ends. This CDR3 is 14 amino acids long. CDR1 is SGHAT and CDR2 is FQNNGV in the germline V gene. This chain's CDR3 is CASSTGDTGETQYF. The CDR3 DNA sequence: TGTGCCAGCAGCACCGGAGATACGGGAGAGACCCAGTACTTC.

This clonotype has at least ten counts. The chain is built from TRBV25-1 and TRBJ2-7; 12 bases are a match to TRBD2. This CDR3 has 16 amino acids. V gave up 0 bases and J gave up 1 base; unmatched junction bases: 1. The germline V gene encodes CDR1 MGHDK and CDR2 SYGVNS. The CDR3 region is CASSEYGTSGSYEQYF. For the CDR3, the DNA is TGTGCCAGCAGTGAATATGGGACTAGCGGGTCCTACGAGCAGTACTTC.

This clonotype was seen at least ten times. The rearrangement uses TRBV13 and TRBJ2-5; D is possibly TRBD2 (6 bases). Germline CDR1 and CDR2: PRHDT and FYEKMQ (reference sequence). The length of the CDR3 is 15 residues. V was clipped by 4 bases and J by 5 bases, with 17 bases between them. CDR3 residues: CASSSGRGDRETQYF. The CDR3 region has the DNA TGTGCCAGCAGCTCCGGGCGGGGAGACCGGGAGACCCAGTACTTC.

There are many counts of this clonotype. The genes are TRBV3-1 and TRBJ2-2; D gene uncertain. The germline V gene has CDR1 LGHDT and CDR2 YNNKEL (reference sequence). The V end lost 0 bases, the J end lost 1 base, and 12 bases lay between the germline ends. The CDR3 has 17 amino acids. The CDR3 sequence is CASSQDRTVKNTGELFF. In nucleotides, the CDR3 is TGTGCCAGCAGCCAAGATCGTACAGTCAAGAACACCGGGGAGCTGTTTTTT.

This clonotype was picked up a small number of times. The chain employs TRBV4-1 and TRBJ1-1, with D perhaps TRBD1 (6 bases). Germline V lookup: CDR1 MGHRA, CDR2 YSYEKL. CDR3 size: 16 residues. Trimming cost V 5 bases and J 6 bases, with 22 bases left between them. The CDR3 DNA reads TGCGCCAGCAGCACCCTAGTGGGCCCTGGGGGCTCTGAAGCTTTCTTT. It encodes CASSTLVGPGGSEAFF.

This clonotype was seen a handful of times. The chain links TRBV20-1 to TRBJ1-2; tentatively, D is TRBD1 (5 bases). Trimming removed 6 bases at V and 3 bases at J, with 23 bases between. Germline CDR1 DFQATT, CDR2 SNEGSKA (reference sequence). CDR3 size: 16 residues. The CDR3 DNA follows: TGCAGTGCGAGGTGGGAGTACCGGGGCGCTCACTATGGCTACACCTTC. Its protein product is CSARWEYRGAHYGYTF.